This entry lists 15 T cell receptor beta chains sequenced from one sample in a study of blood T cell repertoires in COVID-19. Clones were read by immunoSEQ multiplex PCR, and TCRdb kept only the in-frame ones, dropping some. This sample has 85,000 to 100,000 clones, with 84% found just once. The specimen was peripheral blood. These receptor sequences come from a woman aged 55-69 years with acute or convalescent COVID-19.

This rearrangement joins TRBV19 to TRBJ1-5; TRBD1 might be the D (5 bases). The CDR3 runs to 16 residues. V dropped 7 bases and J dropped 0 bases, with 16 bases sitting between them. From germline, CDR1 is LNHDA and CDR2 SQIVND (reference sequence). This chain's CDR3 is CASKMSGPLSNQPQHF. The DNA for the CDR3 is TGTGCCAGTAAAATGTCAGGGCCCCTTAGCAATCAGCCCCAGCATTTT.

The CDR3 region is CASSLQGETQYF. The CDR3 coding sequence is TGTGCCAGCAGCTTACAGGGAGAGACCCAGTACTTC. The V call is TRBV7-3, the J call TRBJ2-5, with D perhaps matching TRBD1 (5 bases). This CDR3 is built from 12 residues. Germline assignment: CDR1 SGHTA and CDR2 FQGTGA. Trimming left V 2 bases short and J 4 bases short, with 5 bases between.

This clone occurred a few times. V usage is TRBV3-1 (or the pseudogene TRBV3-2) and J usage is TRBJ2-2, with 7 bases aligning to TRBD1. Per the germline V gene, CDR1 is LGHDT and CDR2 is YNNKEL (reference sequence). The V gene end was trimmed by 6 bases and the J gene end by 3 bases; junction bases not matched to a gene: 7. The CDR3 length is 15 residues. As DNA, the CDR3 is TGTGCCAGCAGACCAGGGGGAACGGACACCGGGGAGCTGTTTTTT. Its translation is CASRPGGTDTGELFF.

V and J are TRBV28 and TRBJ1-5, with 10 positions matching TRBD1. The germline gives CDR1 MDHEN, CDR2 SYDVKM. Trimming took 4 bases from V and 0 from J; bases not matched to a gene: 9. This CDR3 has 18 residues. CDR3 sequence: CASSSGTGVPYSNQPQHF. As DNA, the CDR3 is TGTGCCAGCAGTTCCGGGACAGGGGTCCCCTATAGCAATCAGCCCCAGCATTTT.

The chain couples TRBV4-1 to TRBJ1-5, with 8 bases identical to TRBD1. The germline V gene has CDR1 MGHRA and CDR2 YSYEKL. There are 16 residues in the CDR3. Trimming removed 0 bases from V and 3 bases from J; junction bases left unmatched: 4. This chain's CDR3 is CASSQDQGAFNQPQHF. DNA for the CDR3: TGCGCCAGCAGCCAAGATCAGGGGGCCTTCAATCAGCCCCAGCATTTT.

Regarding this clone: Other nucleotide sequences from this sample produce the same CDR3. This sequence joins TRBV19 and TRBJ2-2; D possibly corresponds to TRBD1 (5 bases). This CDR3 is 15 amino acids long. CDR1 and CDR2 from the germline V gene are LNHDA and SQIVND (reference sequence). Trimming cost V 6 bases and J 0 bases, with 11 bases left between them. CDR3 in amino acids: CASRMGHPNTGELFF. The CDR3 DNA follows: TGTGCCAGTAGGATGGGGCACCCGAACACCGGGGAGCTGTTTTTT.

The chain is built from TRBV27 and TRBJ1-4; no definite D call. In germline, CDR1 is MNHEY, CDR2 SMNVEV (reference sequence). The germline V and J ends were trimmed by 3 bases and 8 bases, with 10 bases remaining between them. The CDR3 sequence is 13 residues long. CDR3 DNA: TGTGCCAGCAGTTTCGCAGGCCGGGAAAAACTGTTTTTT. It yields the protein CASSFAGREKLFF.

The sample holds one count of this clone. The CDR3: CASSFTSGEASTDTQYF. CDR3 in DNA: TGTGCCAGCAGCTTCACTAGCGGGGAAGCTAGCACAGATACGCAGTATTTT. The V gene is TRBV7-9, the J gene TRBJ2-3; 10 bases map to TRBD2. The CDR3 consists of 17 residues. V shed 3 bases and J 0 bases; nucleotides not matched to a gene: 6. Germline CDR1 is SEHNR and CDR2 is FQNEAQ (reference sequence).

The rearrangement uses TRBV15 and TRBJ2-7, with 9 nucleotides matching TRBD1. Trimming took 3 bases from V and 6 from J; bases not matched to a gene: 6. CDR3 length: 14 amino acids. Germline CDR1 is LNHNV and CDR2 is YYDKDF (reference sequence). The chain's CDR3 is CATSRGQGRSEQYF. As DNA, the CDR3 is TGTGCCACCAGCAGGGGACAGGGAAGGTCCGAGCAGTACTTC.

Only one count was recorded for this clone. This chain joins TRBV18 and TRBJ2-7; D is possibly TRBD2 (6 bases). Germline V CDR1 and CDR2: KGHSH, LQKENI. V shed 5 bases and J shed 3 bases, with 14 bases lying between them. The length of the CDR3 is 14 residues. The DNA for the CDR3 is TGTGCCAGCTCATCGGAGGGCGGGGTCTACGAGCAGTACTTC. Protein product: CASSSEGGVYEQYF.

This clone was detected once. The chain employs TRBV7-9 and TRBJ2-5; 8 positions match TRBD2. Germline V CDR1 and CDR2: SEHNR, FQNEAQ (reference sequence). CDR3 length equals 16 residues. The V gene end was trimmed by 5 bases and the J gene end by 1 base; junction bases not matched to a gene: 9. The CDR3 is CASSPGRGGFQETQYF. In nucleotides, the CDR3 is TGTGCCAGCAGCCCGGGTCGCGGGGGGTTCCAAGAGACCCAGTACTTC.

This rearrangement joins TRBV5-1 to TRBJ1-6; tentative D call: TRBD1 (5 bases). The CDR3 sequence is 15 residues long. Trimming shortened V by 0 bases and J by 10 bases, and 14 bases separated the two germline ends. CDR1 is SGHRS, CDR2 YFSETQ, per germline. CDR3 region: CASSLEEGSGSPLHF. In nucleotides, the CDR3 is TGCGCCAGCAGCTTGGAGGAGGGGAGCGGATCACCCCTCCACTTT.

CDR3 residues: CASSQEMDRSFAGGQPQHF. The CDR3 DNA is TGCGCCAGCAGCCAAGAAATGGATAGGAGTTTCGCGGGAGGTCAGCCCCAGCATTTT. The V call is TRBV4-1, the J call TRBJ1-5, with unresolved D. Germline-derived CDR1 and CDR2 are MGHRA and YSYEKL. This CDR3 spans 19 amino acids. V was shortened by 0 bases and J by 6 bases, with 24 bases between the two germline ends.

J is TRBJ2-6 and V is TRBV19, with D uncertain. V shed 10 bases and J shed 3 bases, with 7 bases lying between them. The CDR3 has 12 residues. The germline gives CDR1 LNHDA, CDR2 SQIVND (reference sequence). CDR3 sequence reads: CATAVGANVLTF. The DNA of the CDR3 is TGTGCCACCGCGGTTGGGGCCAACGTCCTGACTTTC. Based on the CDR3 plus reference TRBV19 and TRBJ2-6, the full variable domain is DGGITQSPKYLFRKEGQNVTLSCEQNLNHDAMYWYRQDPGQGLRLIYYSQIVNDFQKGDIAEGYSVSREKKESFPLTVTSAQKNPTAFYLCATAVGANVLTFGAGSRLTVL.

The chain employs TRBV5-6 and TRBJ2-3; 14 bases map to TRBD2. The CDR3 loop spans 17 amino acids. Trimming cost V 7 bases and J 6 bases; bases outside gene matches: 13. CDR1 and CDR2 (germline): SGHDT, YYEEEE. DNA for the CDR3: TGTGCCAGCTCCTTTTTGACTAGCGGGGGGGCAGTGGATACGCAGTATTTT. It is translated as CASSFLTSGGAVDTQYF.